The T cell receptor beta chain under discussion was sequenced for a study of T-cell memory formation after mild COVID-19 (TCRdb year 2021). Background for the entire study: Most TCR sequence clusters were specific to one of the two donors. In two donors, T-cell clones that expanded and contracted after mild COVID-19 were followed by sequencing TCRalpha and TCRbeta repertoires longitudinally. The cohort was made up of two young adult volunteers, one female and one male, who were previously healthy.

Sequencing took place on an Illumina NovaSeq 6000. Using 5'RACE with constant-segment primers, TCRalpha and TCRbeta cDNA libraries were constructed, with sample barcodes and unique molecular identifiers added in the process. Trizol reagent was used to extract RNA from every sample. The libraries were amplified in two PCR steps, and the second step added a second sample barcode and Illumina TruSeq adapters. Libraries were sequenced on an Illumina NovaSeq with 2 x 150 bp paired-end reads. The source study handled its data this way. With migec v1.2.7, reads were demultiplexed and then collapsed into UMI-guided consensus sequences. With mixcr v2.1.11, UMI consensuses were aligned to TRA and TRB V and J templates and assembled into clonotypes. A clonotype was counted as expanded or contracted only when both edgeR and NoisET called the clonotype significant, with the noise models trained on biological replicates. For edgeR calls, the cutoffs were a false discovery rate-adjusted p below 0.01 and a log2 fold-change threshold of 1. As an exploratory analysis of dynamics, PCA with hierarchical clustering was applied to max-normalized trajectories of the 1000 most abundant clonotypes. The CD4 or CD8 phenotype of responding clones was assigned using the separately sequenced CD4+ and CD8+ repertoires. TCRdb itself trimmed the public reads at Q25 with fastp, ran MiXCR and retained productive beta chains. CDR3 protein duplicates are merged, each entry listing the most common genes and DNA. These V and J calls derive from TCRdb rather than the authors' analysis. Present in this sample are 70,000 to 100,000 distinct CDR3 sequences, around an eighth of which were seen just once. Together, the top ten hold approximately 26% of the sample.

Ficoll-Paque density gradient centrifugation was the method used to isolate PBMCs. This clonotype was counted many times. The antigen this receptor binds is unknown. Base qualities are not recorded, but no much larger clone differs from it by a single base. V gives up 3 bases and J gives up 7 bases, and the segment between their germline ends measures 7 bases. Looking up the germline V gene (reference sequence) yields CDR1 LGHDT and CDR2 YNNKEL. Counted from cysteine to phenylalanine, this CDR3 has 12 amino acids. Solely the CDR3 DNA is kept, with 36 bases framed from the first base. Study-level results and caveats: The study included only a couple of mild cases, and larger cohorts that include severe cases with pre-infection samples were judged to be necessary. Balanced CD4/CD8 phenotypes were observed for clones contracting from day 15 to 85, whereas a bias towards CD4+ was observed for a second wave of clones expanding from day 15 to 37. Contracting CD4+ clones appeared mostly in the CM and EM memory subsets, whereas CD8+ clones were enriched in EMRA. The detection of some responding clones in pre-infection memory suggests that pre-existing cross-reactive memory T cells joined the SARS-CoV-2 response. Whether the second-wave clones peaking on day 37 were SARS-CoV-2 specific was not confirmed.

The sequence is built from TRBV3-1 and TRBJ2-1, and possibly TRBD2, on 5 matching bases. The sequencing sample was made of PBMCs or a T cell subset sorted from them (not recorded which). This TCR was sampled from an adult woman who had mild COVID-19 (a few samples of this study predate the infection). The sample titles of this study are shuffled in the database, so cell type and time point are left out; the donor was told from shared clones. This receptor carries the CDR3 CASSQEENEQFF. The nucleotide sequence is given as TGTGCCAGCAGCCAGGAGGAGAATGAGCAGTTCTTC.